The present T cell receptor beta chain was sequenced within a study of OX40 agonist ivuxolimab in advanced cancers. V lost 0 bases, J lost 0 bases, and 4 bases stayed unmatched. Germline assignment: CDR1 SGDLS and CDR2 YYNGEE. CDR3 length: 16 residues. Clones were sequenced by immunoSEQ multiplex PCR, and TCRdb holds only the in-frame ones, with some missing. This sample has 55,000 or so clones, with approximately 83% found just once. Sequenced here: CD4+ or CD8+ T cells sorted from blood, sampled in a trial of the OX40 agonist ivuxolimab. The chain employs TRBV9 and TRBJ1-2, with 8 bases identical to TRBD1. The TCR sequence derives from an adult with an advanced solid tumor such as melanoma, head and neck, liver or kidney cancer. CDR3 protein: CASSVGGTGPNYGYTF. For the CDR3, the DNA is TGTGCCAGCAGCGTAGGTGGGACAGGCCCTAACTATGGCTACACCTTC.